This passage covers 2 T cell receptor beta chains from one sample sequenced in a study of CD8 T cells in ankylosing spondylitis. The study, taken as a whole, reports: Roughly eight highly homologous variants formed a TCR beta motif that appeared characteristic of ankylosing spondylitis blood.

Their target antigens are unknown. Using its own MiXCR run on the 5' RACE reads, TCRdb lists one record per CDR3 protein. The table has some 200,000 distinct CDR3 sequences, 7.3% seen once. Material: blood, either unsorted or a sorted T cell fraction (not recorded which). All receptors derive from a male donor with ankylosing spondylitis.

The table lists this clonotype with many counts. The chain uses TRBV10-2 and TRBJ2-7, with 9 bases identical to TRBD2. V lost 4 bases and J lost 5; bases outside the gene matches: 9. The CDR3 has 15 amino acids. Per the germline V gene, CDR1 is WSHSY and CDR2 is SAAADI. CDR3 in DNA: TGCGCCAGCAGTGTCGGCGGGAGGGCCTCAGACGAGCAGTACTTC. Translating gives CASSVGGRASDEQYF.

This clonotype was seen at least ten times. The rearrangement links TRBV9 to TRBJ1-6, with a tentative D call TRBD1 (5 bases). This CDR3 contains 15 residues. Trimming took 4 bases from V and 7 from J, leaving 15 bases between them. Germline CDR1 is SGDLS and CDR2 is YYNGEE. CDR3 nucleotides: TGTGCCAGCAGCCCCCCGGACAATGGGAATTCACCCCTCCACTTT. Protein: CASSPPDNGNSPLHF.